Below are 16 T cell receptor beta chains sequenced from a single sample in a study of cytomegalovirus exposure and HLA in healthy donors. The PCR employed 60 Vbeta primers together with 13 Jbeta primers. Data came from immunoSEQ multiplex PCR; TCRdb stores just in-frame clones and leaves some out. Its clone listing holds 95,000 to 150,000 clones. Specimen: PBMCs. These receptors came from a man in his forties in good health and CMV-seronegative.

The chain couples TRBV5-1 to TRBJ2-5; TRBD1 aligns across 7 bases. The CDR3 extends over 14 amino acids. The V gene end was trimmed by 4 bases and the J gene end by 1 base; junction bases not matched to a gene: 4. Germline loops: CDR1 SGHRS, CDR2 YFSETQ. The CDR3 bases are TGCGCCAGCAGCCCCTACAGGGGCCAAGAGACCCAGTACTTC. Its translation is CASSPYRGQETQYF.

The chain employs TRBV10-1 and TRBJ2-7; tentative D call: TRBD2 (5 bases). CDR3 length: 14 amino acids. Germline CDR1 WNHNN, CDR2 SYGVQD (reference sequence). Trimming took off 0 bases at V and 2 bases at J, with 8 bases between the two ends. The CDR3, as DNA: TGCGCCAGCAGTGAGTCAGGGAGCACCTACGAGCAGTACTTC. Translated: CASSESGSTYEQYF.

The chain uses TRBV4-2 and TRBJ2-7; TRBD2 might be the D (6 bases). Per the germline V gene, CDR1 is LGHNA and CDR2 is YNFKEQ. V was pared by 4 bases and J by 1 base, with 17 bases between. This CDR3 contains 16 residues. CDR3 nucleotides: TGTGCCAGCAGCCCTACGGCCGTGGCGGGATCCTACGAGCAGTACTTC. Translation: CASSPTAVAGSYEQYF.

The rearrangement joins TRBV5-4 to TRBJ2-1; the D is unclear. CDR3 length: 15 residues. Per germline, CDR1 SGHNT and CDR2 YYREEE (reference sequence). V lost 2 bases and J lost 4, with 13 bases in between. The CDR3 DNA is TGTGCCAGCAGCTTAAGCCAATCGGTATACAATGAGCAGTTCTTC. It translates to CASSLSQSVYNEQFF.

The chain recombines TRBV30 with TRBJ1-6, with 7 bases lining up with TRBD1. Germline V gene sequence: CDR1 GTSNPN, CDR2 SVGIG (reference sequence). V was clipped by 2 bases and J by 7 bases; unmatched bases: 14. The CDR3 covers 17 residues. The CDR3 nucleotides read TGTGCCTGGAGTATGACCATTCCTGGGACAGCCAATTCACCCCTCCACTTT. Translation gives CAWSMTIPGTANSPLHF.

CDR3 region: CASSLGPSSIVQETQYF. The CDR3 DNA follows: TGTGCCAGCAGCTTGGGGCCTAGCAGTATCGTCCAAGAGACCCAGTACTTC. The chain joins TRBV5-4 to TRBJ2-5, with D possibly matching TRBD2 (5 bases). Between the trimmed V and J ends, which lost 0 bases and 1 base, there was a span of 16 bases. Germline-derived CDR1 and CDR2 are SGHNT and YYREEE (reference sequence). The CDR3 covers 17 residues.

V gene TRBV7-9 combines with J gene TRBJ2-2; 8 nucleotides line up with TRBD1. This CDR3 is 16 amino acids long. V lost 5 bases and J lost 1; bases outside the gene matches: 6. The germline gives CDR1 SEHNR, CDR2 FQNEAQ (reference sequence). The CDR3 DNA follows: TGTGCCAGCAGCAGCCAGGGGGCATGGAACACCGGGGAGCTGTTTTTT. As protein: CASSSQGAWNTGELFF.

The chain's CDR3 is CASGRRGLNYGYTF. Written as DNA, the CDR3 is TGTGCCAGCGGCCGGCGGGGGTTAAACTATGGCTACACCTTC. The chain recombines TRBV7-2 with TRBJ1-2; TRBD1 is a possible D gene (5 bases). Germline CDR1 is SGHTA and CDR2 is FQGNSA. The CDR3 consists of 14 residues. V dropped 8 bases and J dropped 2 bases, with 15 bases sitting between them.

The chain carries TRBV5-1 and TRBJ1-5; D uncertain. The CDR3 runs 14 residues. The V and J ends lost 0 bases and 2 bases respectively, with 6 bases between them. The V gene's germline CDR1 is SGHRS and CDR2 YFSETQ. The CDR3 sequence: CASSLVAGNQPQHF. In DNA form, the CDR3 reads TGCGCCAGCAGCTTGGTGGCAGGCAATCAGCCCCAGCATTTT. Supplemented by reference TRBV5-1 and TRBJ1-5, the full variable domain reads KAGVTQTPRYLIKTRGQQVTLSCSPISGHRSVSWYQQTPGQGLQFLFEYFSETQRNKGNFPGRFSGRQFSNSRSEMNVSTLELGDSALYLCASSLVAGNQPQHFGDGTRLSIL.

DNA of the CDR3: TGTGCCTGGTATAACCGGGACAGGGGGCATAATGAGCAGTTCTTC. Amino acid sequence: CAWYNRDRGHNEQFF. V and J are TRBV30 and TRBJ2-1, with 12 bases fitting TRBD1. This CDR3 comprises 15 residues. V gave up 5 bases and J gave up 7 bases; unmatched junction bases: 9. Germline-derived CDR1 and CDR2 are GTSNPN and SVGIG (reference sequence).

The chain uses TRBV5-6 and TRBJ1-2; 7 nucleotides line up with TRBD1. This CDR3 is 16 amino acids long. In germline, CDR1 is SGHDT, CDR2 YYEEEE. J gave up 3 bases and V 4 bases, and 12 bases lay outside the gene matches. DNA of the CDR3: TGTGCCAGCAGCCTCGACAGGGCATTCTTCTACTATGGCTACACCTTC. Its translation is CASSLDRAFFYYGYTF.

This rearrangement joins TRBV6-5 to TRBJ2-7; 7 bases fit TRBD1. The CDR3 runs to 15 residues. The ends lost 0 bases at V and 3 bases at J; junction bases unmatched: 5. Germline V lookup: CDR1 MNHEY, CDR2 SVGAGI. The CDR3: CASSYSRQGVYEQYF. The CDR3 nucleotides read TGTGCCAGCAGTTACTCGCGGCAGGGGGTCTACGAGCAGTACTTC.

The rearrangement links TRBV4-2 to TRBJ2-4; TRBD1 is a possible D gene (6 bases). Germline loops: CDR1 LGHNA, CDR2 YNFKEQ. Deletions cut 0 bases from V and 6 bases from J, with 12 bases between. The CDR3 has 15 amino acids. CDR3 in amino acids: CASSQDLQGRNIQYF. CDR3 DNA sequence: TGTGCCAGCAGCCAAGATCTTCAGGGGAGAAACATTCAGTACTTC.

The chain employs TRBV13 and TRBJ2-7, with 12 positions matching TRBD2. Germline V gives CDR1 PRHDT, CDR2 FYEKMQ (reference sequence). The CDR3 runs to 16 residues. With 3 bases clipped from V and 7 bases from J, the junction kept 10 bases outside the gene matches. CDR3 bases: TGTGCCAGCAGCTTCCCGGCTAGCGGGAGGGCGGGTGAGCAGTACTTC. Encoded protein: CASSFPASGRAGEQYF.

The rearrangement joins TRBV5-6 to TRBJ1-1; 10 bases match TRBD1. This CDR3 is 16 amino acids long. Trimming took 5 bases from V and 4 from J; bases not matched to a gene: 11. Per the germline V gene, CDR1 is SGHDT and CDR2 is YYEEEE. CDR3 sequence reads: CASSLRRTGGATEAFF. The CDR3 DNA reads TGTGCCAGCAGTTTGCGTAGGACAGGGGGTGCCACTGAAGCTTTCTTT. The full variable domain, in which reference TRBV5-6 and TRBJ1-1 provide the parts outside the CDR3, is DAGVTQSPTHLIKTRGQQVTLRCSPKSGHDTVSWYQQALGQGPQFIFQYYEEEERQRGNFPDRFSGHQFPNYSSELNVNALLLGDSALYLCASSLRRTGGATEAFFGQGTRLTVV.

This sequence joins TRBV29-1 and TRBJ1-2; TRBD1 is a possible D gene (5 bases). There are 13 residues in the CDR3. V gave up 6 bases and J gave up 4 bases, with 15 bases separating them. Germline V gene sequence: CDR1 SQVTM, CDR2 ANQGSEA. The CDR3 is CSVEQGQTYGYTF. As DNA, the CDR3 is TGCAGCGTCGAACAAGGACAAACCTATGGCTACACCTTC.